This T cell receptor (beta chain) is from a study of T-cell memory formation after mild COVID-19. Study in general: TCR clusters mostly belonged to single donors. Overall study results and limits: Later expanders leaned toward CD4+, whereas clones contracting from day 15 to 85 were balanced CD4/CD8.

In its sample, this clonotype was seen a few times. Its antigen remains unknown. 5'RACE, which relied on constant-segment primers, yielded TCR alpha and TCR beta cDNA libraries carrying sample barcodes and UMIs. TCRdb fed the 5' RACE reads into MiXCR, producing one record per CDR3 protein. Of around 200,000 distinct CDR3 sequences in the sample, around 26% are singletons; the top ten hold about 10%. V was shortened by 0 bases and J by 5 bases, with 14 bases between the two germline ends. The length of the CDR3 is 15 residues. CDR1 and CDR2 (germline): SEHNR, FQNEAQ (reference sequence). The sequenced material came from PBMCs or a T cell subset sorted from them (not recorded which). The sequence was collected from an adult woman who had mild COVID-19 (a few samples of this study predate the infection). Cell type and time point are not known. The chain recombines TRBV7-9 with TRBJ2-7, with D possibly matching TRBD1 (5 bases). CDR3 amino acids: CASSLASRGFDEQYF. Here the CDR3 DNA reads TGTGCCAGCAGCTTAGCTTCTAGGGGATTCGACGAGCAGTACTTC.